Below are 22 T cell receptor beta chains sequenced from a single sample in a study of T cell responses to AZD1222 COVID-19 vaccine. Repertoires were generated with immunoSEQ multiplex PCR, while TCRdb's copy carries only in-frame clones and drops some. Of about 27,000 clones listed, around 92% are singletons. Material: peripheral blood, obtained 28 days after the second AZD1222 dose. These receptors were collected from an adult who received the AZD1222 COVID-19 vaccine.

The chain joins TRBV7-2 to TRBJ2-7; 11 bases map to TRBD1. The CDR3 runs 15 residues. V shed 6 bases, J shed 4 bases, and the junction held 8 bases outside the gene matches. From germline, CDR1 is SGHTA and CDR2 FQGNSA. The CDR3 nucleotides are TGTGCCAGCAGTTATGGGACAGGGGGAACGTACGAGCAGTACTTC. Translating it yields CASSYGTGGTYEQYF.

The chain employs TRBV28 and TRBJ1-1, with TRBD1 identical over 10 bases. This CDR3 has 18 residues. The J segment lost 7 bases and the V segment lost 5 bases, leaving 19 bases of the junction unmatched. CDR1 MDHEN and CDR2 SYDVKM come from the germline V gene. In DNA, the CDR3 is TGTGCCAGCAGTGGGACAGGGGCTCAAGGGGGGTTGAGACATGAAGCTTTCTTT. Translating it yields CASSGTGAQGGLRHEAFF.

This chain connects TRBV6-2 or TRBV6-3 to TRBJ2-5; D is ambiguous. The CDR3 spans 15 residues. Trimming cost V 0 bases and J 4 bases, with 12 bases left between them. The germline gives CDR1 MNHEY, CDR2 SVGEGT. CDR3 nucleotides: TGTGCCAGCAGTTACTCGGCAGAAAGTCCAGAGACCCAGTACTTC. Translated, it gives CASSYSAESPETQYF.

CDR3 nucleotide sequence: TGCGCCAGCAGCCAAGGCTCTAGCGTTGACTCCTACAATGAGCAGTTCTTC. It codes for CASSQGSSVDSYNEQFF. The chain is built from TRBV4-3 and TRBJ2-1; weak D call: TRBD2 (6 bases). Trimming left V 1 base short and J 0 bases short, with 13 bases between. Germline values: CDR1 LGHNA, CDR2 YSLEER. This CDR3 region has 17 residues.

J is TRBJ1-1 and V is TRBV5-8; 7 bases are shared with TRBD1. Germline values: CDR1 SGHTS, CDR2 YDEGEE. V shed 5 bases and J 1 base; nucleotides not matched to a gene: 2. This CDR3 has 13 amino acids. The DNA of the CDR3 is TGTGCCAGCAGGACAGGGCAGAACACTGAAGCTTTCTTT. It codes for CASRTGQNTEAFF.

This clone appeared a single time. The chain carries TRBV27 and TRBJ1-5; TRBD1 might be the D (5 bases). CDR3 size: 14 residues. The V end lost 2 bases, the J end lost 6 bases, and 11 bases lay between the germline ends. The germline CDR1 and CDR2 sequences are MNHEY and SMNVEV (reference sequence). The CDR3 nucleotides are TGTGCCAGCAGTTTAGGGCAGGGAACTCAGCCCCAGCATTTT. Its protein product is CASSLGQGTQPQHF.

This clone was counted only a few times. The CDR3 DNA follows: TGTGCCTGGAGTGGATTAGGACAGGGAGGACAGCCCCAGCATTTT. Its translation is CAWSGLGQGGQPQHF. The gene calls are TRBV30 and TRBJ1-5; 8 positions agree with TRBD1. The CDR3 runs 15 residues. Germline trimming cut 1 base from V and 7 bases from J; bases unmatched to any gene: 9. Germline V gene lookup returns CDR1 GTSNPN and CDR2 SVGIG (reference sequence).

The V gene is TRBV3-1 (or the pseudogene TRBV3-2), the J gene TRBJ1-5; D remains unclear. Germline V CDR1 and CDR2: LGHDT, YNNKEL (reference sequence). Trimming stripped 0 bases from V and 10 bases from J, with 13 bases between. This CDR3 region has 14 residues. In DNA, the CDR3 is TGTGCCAGCAGCCAAGATCCCGCCAAGAGTCCCCAGCATTTT. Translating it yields CASSQDPAKSPQHF.

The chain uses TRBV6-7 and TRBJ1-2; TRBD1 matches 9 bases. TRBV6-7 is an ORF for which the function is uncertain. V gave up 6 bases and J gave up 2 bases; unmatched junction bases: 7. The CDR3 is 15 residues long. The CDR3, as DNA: TGTGCCAGCAGCCCACGGACAGGGGACAACTATGGCTACACCTTC. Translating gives CASSPRTGDNYGYTF.

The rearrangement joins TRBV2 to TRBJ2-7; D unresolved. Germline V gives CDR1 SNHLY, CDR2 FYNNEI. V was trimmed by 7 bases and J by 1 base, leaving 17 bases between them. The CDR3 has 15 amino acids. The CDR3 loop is CASILTPGGSYEQYF. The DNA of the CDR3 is TGTGCCAGCATCCTAACTCCTGGCGGTTCCTACGAGCAGTACTTC.

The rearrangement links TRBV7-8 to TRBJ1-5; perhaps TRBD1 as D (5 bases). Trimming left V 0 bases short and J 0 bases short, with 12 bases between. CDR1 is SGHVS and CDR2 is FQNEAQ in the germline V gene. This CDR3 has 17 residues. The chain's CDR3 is CASSLAGVVYSNQPQHF. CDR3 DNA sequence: TGTGCCAGCAGCTTAGCAGGGGTGGTATATAGCAATCAGCCCCAGCATTTT.

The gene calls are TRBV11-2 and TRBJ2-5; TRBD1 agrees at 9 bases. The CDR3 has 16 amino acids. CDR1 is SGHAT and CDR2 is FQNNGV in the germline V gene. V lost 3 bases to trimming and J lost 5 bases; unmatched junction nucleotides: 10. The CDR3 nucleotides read TGTGCCAGCAGCTTGTCGGGACAGGGTGCTATTGAGACCCAGTACTTC. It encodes CASSLSGQGAIETQYF.

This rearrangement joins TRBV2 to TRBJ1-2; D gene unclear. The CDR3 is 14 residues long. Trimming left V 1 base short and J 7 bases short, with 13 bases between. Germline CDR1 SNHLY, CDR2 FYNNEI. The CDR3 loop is CASSEEPVSSGYTF. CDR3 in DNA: TGTGCCAGCAGTGAAGAGCCGGTCTCTAGTGGCTACACCTTC. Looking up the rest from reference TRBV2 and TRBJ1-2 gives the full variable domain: EPEVTQTPSHQVTQMGQEVILRCVPISNHLYFYWYRQILGQKVEFLVSFYNNEISEKSEIFDDQFSVERPDGSNFTLKIRSTKLEDSAMYFCASSEEPVSSGYTFGSGTRLTVV.

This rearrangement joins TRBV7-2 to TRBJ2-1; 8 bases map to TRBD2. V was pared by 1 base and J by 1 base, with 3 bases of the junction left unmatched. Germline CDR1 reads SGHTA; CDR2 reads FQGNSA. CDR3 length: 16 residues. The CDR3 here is CASSLGLAGSYNEQFF. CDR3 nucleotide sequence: TGTGCCAGCAGCTTAGGGCTAGCGGGTTCCTACAATGAGCAGTTCTTC.

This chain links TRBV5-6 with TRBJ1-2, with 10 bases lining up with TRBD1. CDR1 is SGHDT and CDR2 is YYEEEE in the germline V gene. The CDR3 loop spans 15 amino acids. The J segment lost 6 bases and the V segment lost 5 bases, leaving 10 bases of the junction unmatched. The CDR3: CASSPRDRGIHGYTF. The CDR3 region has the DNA TGTGCCAGCAGTCCCCGGGACAGGGGCATCCATGGCTACACCTTC.

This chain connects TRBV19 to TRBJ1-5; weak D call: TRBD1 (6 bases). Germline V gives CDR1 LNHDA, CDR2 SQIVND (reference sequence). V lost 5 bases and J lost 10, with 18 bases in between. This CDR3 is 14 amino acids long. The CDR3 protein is CASSLQGANEPQHF. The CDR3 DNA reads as TGTGCCAGTAGTTTACAGGGCGCCAATGAACCCCAGCATTTT.

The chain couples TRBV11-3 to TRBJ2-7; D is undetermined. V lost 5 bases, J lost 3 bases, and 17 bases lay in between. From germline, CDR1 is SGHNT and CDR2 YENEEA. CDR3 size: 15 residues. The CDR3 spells CASSPGPNSLYEQYF. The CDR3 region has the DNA TGTGCCAGCAGCCCTGGACCTAATAGTCTCTACGAGCAGTACTTC.

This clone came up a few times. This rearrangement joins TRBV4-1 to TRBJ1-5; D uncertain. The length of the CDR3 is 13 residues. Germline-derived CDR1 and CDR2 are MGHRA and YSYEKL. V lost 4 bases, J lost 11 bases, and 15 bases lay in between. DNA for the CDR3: TGCGCCAGCAGCCTAGTCCCCGGGGAGGCCCAGCATTTT. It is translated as CASSLVPGEAQHF.

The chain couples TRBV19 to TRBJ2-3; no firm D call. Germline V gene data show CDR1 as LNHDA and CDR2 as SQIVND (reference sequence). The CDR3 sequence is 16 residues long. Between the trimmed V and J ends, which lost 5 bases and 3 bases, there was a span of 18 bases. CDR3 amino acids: CASSGPTSSQTDTQYF. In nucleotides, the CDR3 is TGTGCCAGTAGTGGACCGACTTCATCCCAAACAGATACGCAGTATTTT.

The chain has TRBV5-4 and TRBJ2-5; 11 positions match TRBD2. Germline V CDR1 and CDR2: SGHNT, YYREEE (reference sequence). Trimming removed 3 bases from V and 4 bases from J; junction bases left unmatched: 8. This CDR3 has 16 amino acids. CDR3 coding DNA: TGTGCCAGCAGCTCTATTTTAGGACTAGCGGGAGAGACCCAGTACTTC. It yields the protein CASSSILGLAGETQYF.

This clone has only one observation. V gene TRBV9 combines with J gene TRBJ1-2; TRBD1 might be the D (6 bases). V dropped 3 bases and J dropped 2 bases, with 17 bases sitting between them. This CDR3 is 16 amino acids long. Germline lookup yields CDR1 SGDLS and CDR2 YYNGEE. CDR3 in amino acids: CASSAQSRGPNYGYTF. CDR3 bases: TGTGCCAGCAGCGCTCAATCCAGGGGCCCAAACTATGGCTACACCTTC.

The CDR3 DNA reads TGTGCCACCATGCAGGATTCAGATGGAAGGGCTTTCTTT. The encoded protein is CATMQDSDGRAFF. V gene TRBV7-8 combines with J gene TRBJ1-1; D remains ambiguous. The germline V gene has CDR1 SGHVS and CDR2 FQNEAQ. CDR3 size: 13 residues. V was pared by 10 bases and J by 11 bases, with 23 bases between.